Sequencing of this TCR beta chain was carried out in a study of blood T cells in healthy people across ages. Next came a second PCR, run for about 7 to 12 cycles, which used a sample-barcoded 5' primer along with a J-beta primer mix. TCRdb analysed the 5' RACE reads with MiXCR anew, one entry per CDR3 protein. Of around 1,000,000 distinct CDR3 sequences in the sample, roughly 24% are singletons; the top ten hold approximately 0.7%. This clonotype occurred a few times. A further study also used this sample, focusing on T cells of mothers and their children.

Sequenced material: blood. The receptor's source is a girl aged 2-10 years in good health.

This CDR3 is CASSFGPNQPQHF. CDR3 nucleotide sequence: TGTGCCAGCAGTTTTGGGCCTAATCAGCCCCAGCATTTT. The V call is TRBV27, the J call TRBJ1-5; the D is unclear. Germline CDR1 and CDR2: MNHEY and SMNVEV (reference sequence). This CDR3 comprises 13 residues. Trimming pared 3 bases from V and 4 bases from J, leaving 7 bases between.